This TCR beta chain is from a study of shared clonotypes between healthy human individuals. Findings and caveats of the study: What limited the represented genetic and exposure-history diversity was the small number of donors.

The germline gives CDR1 SGHNT, CDR2 YYREEE (reference sequence). This CDR3 is built from 16 residues. V dropped 1 base and J dropped 2; count of bases not matched to a gene: 6. This clone was observed a few times. The antigen remains unidentified. Donors comprised only Caucasian adults living in Nashville, Tennessee. Assay used: immunoSEQ multiplex PCR; TCRdb lists only in-frame clones, some missing. Here the sample spans some 450,000 clones, approximately 71% being singletons. The J gene is TRBJ2-3, the V gene TRBV5-4; 8 positions agree with TRBD1. The sample was PBMCs. This TCR derives from a woman between 40 and 55 years old in good health. Some clones in this sample may be carry-over from other donors' samples. Written as DNA, the CDR3 is TGTGCCAGCAGCTTGAAACGGACAGGGCCCACAGATACGCAGTATTTT. Translated, it gives CASSLKRTGPTDTQYF.